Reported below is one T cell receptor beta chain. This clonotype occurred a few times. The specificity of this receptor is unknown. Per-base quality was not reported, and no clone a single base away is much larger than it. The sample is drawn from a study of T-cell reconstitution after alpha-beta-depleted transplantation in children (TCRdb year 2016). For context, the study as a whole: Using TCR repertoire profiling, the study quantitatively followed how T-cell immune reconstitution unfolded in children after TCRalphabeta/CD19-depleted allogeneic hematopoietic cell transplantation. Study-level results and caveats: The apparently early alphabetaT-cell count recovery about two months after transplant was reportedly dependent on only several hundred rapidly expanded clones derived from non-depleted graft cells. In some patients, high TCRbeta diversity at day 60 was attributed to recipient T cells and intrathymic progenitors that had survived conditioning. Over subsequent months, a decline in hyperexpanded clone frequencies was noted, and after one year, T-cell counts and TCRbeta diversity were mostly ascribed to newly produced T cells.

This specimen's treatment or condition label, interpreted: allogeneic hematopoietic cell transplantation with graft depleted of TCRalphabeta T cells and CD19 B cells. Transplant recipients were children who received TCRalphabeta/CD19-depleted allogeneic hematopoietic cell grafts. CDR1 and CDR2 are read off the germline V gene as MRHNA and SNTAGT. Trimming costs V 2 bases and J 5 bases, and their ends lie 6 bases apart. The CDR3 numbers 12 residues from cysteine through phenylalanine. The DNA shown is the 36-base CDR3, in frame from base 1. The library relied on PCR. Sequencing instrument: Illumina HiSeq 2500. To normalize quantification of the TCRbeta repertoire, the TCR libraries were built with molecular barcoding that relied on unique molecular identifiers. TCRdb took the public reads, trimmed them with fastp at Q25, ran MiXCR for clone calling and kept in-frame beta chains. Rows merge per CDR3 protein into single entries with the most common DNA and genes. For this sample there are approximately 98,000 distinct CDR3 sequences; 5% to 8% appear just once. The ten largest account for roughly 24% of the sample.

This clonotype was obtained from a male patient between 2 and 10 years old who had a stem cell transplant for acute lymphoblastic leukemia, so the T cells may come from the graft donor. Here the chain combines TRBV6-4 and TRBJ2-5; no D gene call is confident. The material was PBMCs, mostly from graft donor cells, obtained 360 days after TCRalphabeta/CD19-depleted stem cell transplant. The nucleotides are TGTGCCAGCAGTGACGAGGTGGAGACCCAGTACTTC. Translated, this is CASSDEVETQYF.